Described below is a single T cell receptor (beta chain) sequence and its context. The antigen remains undetermined. This CDR3 is built from 15 residues. Trimming stripped 5 bases from V and 0 bases from J, with 13 bases between. CDR1 is PRHDT and CDR2 is FYEKMQ in the germline V gene (reference sequence). The sample comes from a study of cytomegalovirus exposure and HLA in healthy donors. The PCR made use of 60 Vbeta and 13 Jbeta primers. The method was immunoSEQ multiplex PCR; TCRdb's version includes in-frame clones alone and lacks a portion of them. The sample has around 130,000 clones; 6.5% to 9.5% are singletons. Whole-study findings and limits: A missense variant in DCLRE1C was later tied to TCR beta V- and J-gene trimming.

The origin of this receptor is a man between 35 and 55 years old in good health and CMV-seronegative. The V gene is TRBV13, the J gene TRBJ1-1, with no clear D. Sequencing was done on a sample of PBMCs. The CDR3 DNA reads TGTGCCAGCAGCCCTACCACACAGATGAACACTGAAGCTTTCTTT. Translated: CASSPTTQMNTEAFF. Combining the CDR3 with reference TRBV13 and TRBJ1-1 gives the whole variable domain AAGVIQSPRHLIKEKRETATLKCYPIPRHDTVYWYQQGPGQDPQFLISFYEKMQSDKGSIPDRFSAQQFSDYHSELNMSSLELGDSALYFCASSPTTQMNTEAFFGQGTRLTVV.